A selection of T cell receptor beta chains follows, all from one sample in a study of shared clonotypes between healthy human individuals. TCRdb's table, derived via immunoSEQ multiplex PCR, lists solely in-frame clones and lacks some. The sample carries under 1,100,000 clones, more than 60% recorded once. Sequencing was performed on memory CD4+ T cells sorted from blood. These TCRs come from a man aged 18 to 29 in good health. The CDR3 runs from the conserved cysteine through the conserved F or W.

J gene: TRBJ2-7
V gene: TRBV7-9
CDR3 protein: CASSFSSSNHEQYF

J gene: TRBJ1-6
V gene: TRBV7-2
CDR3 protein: CASRLGQGTNSPLHF

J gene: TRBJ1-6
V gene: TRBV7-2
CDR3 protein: CASSSGTGSNSPLHF

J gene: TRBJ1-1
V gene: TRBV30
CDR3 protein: CAWARFRGTEAFF

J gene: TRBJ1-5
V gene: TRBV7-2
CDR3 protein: CASSLFGINQPQHF

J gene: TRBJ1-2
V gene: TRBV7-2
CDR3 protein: CASSRDSTGGYGYTF

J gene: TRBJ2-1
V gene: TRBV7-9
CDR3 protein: CASSLEGGNEQFF

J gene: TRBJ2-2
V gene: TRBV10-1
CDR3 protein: CASSERRGARLTGELFF

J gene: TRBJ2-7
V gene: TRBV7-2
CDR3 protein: CASSLRGGRVDYEQYF

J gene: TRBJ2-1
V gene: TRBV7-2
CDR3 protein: CASSFRDRGNEQFF

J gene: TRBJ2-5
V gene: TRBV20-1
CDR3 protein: CSAQNQETQYF

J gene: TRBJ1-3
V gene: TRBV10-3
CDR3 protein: CATHQRSGNTIYF

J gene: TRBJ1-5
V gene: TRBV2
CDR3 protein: CASSGGQGNQPQHF

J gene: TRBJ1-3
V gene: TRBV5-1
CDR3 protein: CASSLEGRGNTIYF

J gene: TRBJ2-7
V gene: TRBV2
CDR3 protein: CASSQQGAYEQYF

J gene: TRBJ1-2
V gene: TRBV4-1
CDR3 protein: CASSWDRGETNYGYTF

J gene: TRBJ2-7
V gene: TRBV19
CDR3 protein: CASSPAGSAREQYF

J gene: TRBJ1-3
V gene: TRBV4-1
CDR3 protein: CASSQGQLSGNTIYF

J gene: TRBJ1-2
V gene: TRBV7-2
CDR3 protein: CASSLEGGTGYTF

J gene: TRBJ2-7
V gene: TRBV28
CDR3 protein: CASSFQAASYEQYF

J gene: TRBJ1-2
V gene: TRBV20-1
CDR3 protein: CSAHRLGYTF

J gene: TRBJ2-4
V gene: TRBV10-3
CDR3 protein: CAISELQLAKNIQYF

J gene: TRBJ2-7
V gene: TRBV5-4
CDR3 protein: CASSSSGVYEQYF

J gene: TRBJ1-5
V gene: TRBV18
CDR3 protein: CASSPPGTGSSQPQHF

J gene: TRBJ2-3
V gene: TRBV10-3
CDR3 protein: CAISEWAAEDTQYF

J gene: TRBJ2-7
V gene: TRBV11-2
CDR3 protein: CASSRVAGGGYEQYF

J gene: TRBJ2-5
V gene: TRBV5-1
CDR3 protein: CASSPSPAGGPETQYF

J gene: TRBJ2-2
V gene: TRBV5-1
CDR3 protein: CASSYSTGSVAGELFF

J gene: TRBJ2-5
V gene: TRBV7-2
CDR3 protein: CASSPRWGETQYF

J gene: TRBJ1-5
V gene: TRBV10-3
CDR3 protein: CAISESSNQPQHF

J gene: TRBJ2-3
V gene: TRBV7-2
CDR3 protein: CASSPRSTSTDTQYF

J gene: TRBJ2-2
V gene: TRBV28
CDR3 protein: CATTASTGELFF

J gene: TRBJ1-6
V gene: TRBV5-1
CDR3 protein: CASSLGWGLDSPLHF

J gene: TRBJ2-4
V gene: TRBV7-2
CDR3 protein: CASSLGVGLKNIQYF

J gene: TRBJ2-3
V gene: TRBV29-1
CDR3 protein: CSTAGEGGTDTQYF

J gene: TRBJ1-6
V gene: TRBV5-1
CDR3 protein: CASSLKTGTGGSPLHF

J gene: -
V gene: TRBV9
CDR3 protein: CASSVTGSSYEQYF

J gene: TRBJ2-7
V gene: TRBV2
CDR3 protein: CASRSQGPTYEQYF

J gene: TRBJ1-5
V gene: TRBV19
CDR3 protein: CASSETGGGNQPQHF

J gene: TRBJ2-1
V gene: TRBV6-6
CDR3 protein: CASSYRAGGQNEQFF

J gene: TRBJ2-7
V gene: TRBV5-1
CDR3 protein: CASSRAAGTYYEQYF

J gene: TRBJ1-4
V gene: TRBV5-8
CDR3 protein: CASSRGQINEKLFF

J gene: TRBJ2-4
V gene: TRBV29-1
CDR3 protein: CSVEEFEGGIQYF

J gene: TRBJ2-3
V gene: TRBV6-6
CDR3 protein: CASSSRGTGTDTQYF

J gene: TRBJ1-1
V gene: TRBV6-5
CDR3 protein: CASSYKARTEAFF

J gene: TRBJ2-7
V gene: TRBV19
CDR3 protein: CASSRSFQGDYEQYF